This T cell receptor (beta chain) comes out of a study of shared clonotypes between healthy human individuals. General study points: The generation probabilities recorded for non-shared clonotypes fell below those of clonotypes shared by all four donors.

This CDR3 region has 18 residues. Germline V gene sequence: CDR1 SEHNR, CDR2 FQNEAQ (reference sequence). The V and J ends lost 7 bases and 2 bases respectively, with 21 bases between them. The sorted-subset replicate PCRs were given around 200 ng DNA, which is roughly 30,000 T cell genomes. Measured with immunoSEQ multiplex PCR; TCRdb has only the in-frame clones, and not every one. The table includes 1,400,000 or so clones, around 98.5% detected once. Worth noting for this clone: Its antigen is undetermined.

Sequenced material: naive CD4+ T cells sorted from blood. Noted subset: CD45RA+ positively selected. The V and J genes are TRBV7-9 and TRBJ2-6, with D unclear. This clonotype was obtained from a young man in good health. CDR3 protein: CASILNDLIPTGANVLTF. CDR3 bases: TGTGCCAGCATTCTTAACGACCTAATCCCAACTGGGGCCAACGTCCTGACTTTC.